Following are 14 T cell receptor beta chains from one sample sequenced in a study of blood T cell repertoires in COVID-19. Sequenced by immunoSEQ multiplex PCR; TCRdb stores in-frame clones only, minus some. The profile covers about 250,000 clones, with around 80% appearing a single time and around 30% taken by the ten largest. The sequenced sample consisted of peripheral blood. These receptor sequences come from a man in his forties or fifties with acute or convalescent COVID-19.

This clone has only one observation. J is TRBJ2-7 and V is TRBV4-2; TRBD1 might be the D (6 bases). V was pared by 0 bases and J by 8 bases, with 20 bases between. CDR1 is LGHNA and CDR2 is YNFKEQ in the germline V gene. The CDR3 extends over 16 amino acids. Here the CDR3 DNA reads TGTGCCAGCAGCCAAGAGTCCTCCTTTACTCAGGGGCAGCAGTACTTC. The encoded protein is CASSQESSFTQGQQYF.

The rearrangement joins TRBV2 to TRBJ1-2, with D possibly TRBD1 on 5 matching bases. V lost 8 bases to trimming and J lost 8 bases, with 21 bases between them. This CDR3 spans 14 amino acids. CDR1 is SNHLY and CDR2 is FYNNEI in the germline V gene. The CDR3 reads CASGPAGGTGGYTF. CDR3 nucleotide sequence: TGTGCCAGCGGACCTGCGGGGGGGACCGGGGGCTACACCTTC.

The J gene is TRBJ1-2, the V gene TRBV6-1, with a weak D call TRBD1 (5 bases). The CDR3 spans 14 residues. Germline loops: CDR1 MNHNS, CDR2 SASEGT. V dropped 2 bases and J dropped 8 bases, with 15 bases sitting between them. The CDR3 region is CASSEWGVHGGYTF. In DNA form, the CDR3 reads TGTGCCAGCAGTGAATGGGGGGTGCACGGAGGCTACACCTTC.

This clone has just one count. The rearrangement uses TRBV5-1 and TRBJ2-1; 9 bases are shared with TRBD2. The length of the CDR3 is 14 residues. V was clipped by 1 base and J by 7 bases; unmatched bases: 3. Germline values: CDR1 SGHRS, CDR2 YFSETQ. The CDR3, as DNA: TGCGCCAGCAGCTTGACTAGCGGGTCTAATGAGCAGTTCTTC. Residues: CASSLTSGSNEQFF.

This chain joins TRBV11-3 and TRBJ2-2, with TRBD1 as a possible D gene (6 bases). CDR1 and CDR2 (germline): SGHNT, YENEEA. CDR3 length: 16 amino acids. V lost 1 base and J lost 1, with 10 bases in between. As DNA, the CDR3 is TGTGCCAGCAGCTTAGTTCCGACAGGGAACACCGGGGAGCTGTTTTTT. Protein product: CASSLVPTGNTGELFF.

The chain recombines TRBV2 with TRBJ2-3; the D gene is possibly TRBD1 (6 bases). Trimming cost V 6 bases and J 2 bases, with 18 bases left between them. The CDR3 spans 16 residues. Germline CDR1 SNHLY, CDR2 FYNNEI. The CDR3 sequence: CASRGDILDHTDTQYF. The CDR3 DNA sequence: TGTGCCAGCAGGGGGGACATCCTGGACCACACAGATACGCAGTATTTT.

J is TRBJ2-4 and V is TRBV2; D possibly corresponds to TRBD1 (5 bases). The germline gives CDR1 SNHLY, CDR2 FYNNEI. The length of the CDR3 is 13 residues. Trimming left V 11 bases short and J 3 bases short, with 14 bases between. The CDR3 sequence is CAGSVRGKNIQYF. The CDR3 DNA follows: TGTGCCGGGTCCGTTAGGGGCAAAAACATTCAGTACTTC.

The J gene is TRBJ2-4, the V gene TRBV6-5, with 8 bases identical to TRBD1. With V trimmed by 6 bases and J by 8 bases, 9 bases remained unmatched. Germline V lookup: CDR1 MNHEY, CDR2 SVGAGI. The CDR3 is made up of 14 amino acids. CDR3 in amino acids: CASRAAGGQDIQYF. In DNA form, the CDR3 reads TGTGCCAGCAGGGCAGCAGGGGGCCAAGACATTCAGTACTTC.

In this sample, this clone turned up once. The chain links TRBV6-2 or TRBV6-3 to TRBJ2-1, with D possibly being TRBD2 (6 bases). This CDR3 comprises 15 residues. Trimming shortened V by 5 bases and J by 5 bases, and 16 bases separated the two germline ends. Germline CDR1 MNHEY, CDR2 SVGEGT. CDR3 nucleotides: TGTGCCAGCAGTCAAATACCGGGACTTAACAATGAGCAGTTCTTC. This encodes CASSQIPGLNNEQFF.

The V and J genes are TRBV4-3 and TRBJ2-7; 8 bases align to TRBD2. V shed 6 bases and J 0 bases; nucleotides not matched to a gene: 4. The germline V gene has CDR1 LGHNA and CDR2 YSLEER. The CDR3 totals 14 residues. In nucleotides, the CDR3 is TGCGCCAGCAGGAGGGGACTAGACTCCTACGAGCAGTACTTC. It specifies CASRRGLDSYEQYF.

The chain recombines TRBV14 with TRBJ2-5, with D hard to call. Trimming pared 6 bases from V and 5 bases from J, leaving 10 bases between. The CDR3 extends over 12 amino acids. Germline assignment: CDR1 SGHDN and CDR2 FVKESK. CDR3 in amino acids: CASSYVSETQYF. The CDR3 coding sequence is TGTGCCAGCAGTTATGTATCGGAGACCCAGTACTTC. Complete variable domain (other parts from reference TRBV14 and TRBJ2-5): EAGVTQFPSHSVIEKGQTVTLRCDPISGHDNLYWYRRVMGKEIKFLLHFVKESKQDESGMPNNRFLAERTGGTYSTLKVQPAELEDSGVYFCASSYVSETQYFGPGTRLLVL.

The chain employs TRBV6-6 and TRBJ2-2; the D gene is possibly TRBD1 (5 bases). The CDR3 consists of 15 residues. Germline loops: CDR1 MNHNY, CDR2 SVGAGI (reference sequence). V gave up 6 bases and J gave up 2 bases, with 13 bases separating them. This CDR3 is CASSSTTANTGELFF. The CDR3 DNA is TGTGCCAGCAGCTCTACGACAGCCAACACCGGGGAGCTGTTTTTT.

V is TRBV11-3 and J is TRBJ2-1; 14 positions match TRBD2. The V segment lost 4 bases and the J segment 7 bases; nucleotides outside the gene matches: 9. CDR3 size: 17 residues. The V gene's germline CDR1 is SGHNT and CDR2 YENEEA. Written as DNA, the CDR3 is TGTGCCAGCAGCTCCAATTTGGGGACTAGCGGGAGAAATGAGCAGTTCTTC. Protein: CASSSNLGTSGRNEQFF.

This chain uses TRBV6-5 with TRBJ2-3; 8 nucleotides line up with TRBD1. The CDR3 consists of 15 residues. The V and J ends lost 2 bases and 2 bases, in that order; junction bases with no gene match: 3. Germline V gene sequence: CDR1 MNHEY, CDR2 SVGAGI. CDR3: CASSYTGGHTDTQYF. In nucleotides, the CDR3 is TGTGCCAGCAGTTACACAGGGGGACACACAGATACGCAGTATTTT.